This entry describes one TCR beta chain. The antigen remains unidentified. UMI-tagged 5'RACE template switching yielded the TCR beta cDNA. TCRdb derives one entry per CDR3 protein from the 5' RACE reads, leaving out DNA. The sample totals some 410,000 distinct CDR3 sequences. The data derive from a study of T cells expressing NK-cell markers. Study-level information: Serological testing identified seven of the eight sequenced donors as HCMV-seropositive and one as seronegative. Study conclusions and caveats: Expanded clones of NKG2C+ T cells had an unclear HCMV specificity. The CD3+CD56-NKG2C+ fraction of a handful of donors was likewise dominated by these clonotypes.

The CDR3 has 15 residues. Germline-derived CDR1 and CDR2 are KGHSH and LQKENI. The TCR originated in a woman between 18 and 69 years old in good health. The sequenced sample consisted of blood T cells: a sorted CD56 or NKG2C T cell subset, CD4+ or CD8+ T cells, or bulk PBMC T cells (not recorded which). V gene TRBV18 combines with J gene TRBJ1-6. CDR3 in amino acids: CASSPAGIDNSPLHF.